This TCR beta chain comes out of a study of Graves' ophthalmopathy and Graves' hyperthyroidism. Findings and limits, study-wide: Most expanded thyroid clonotypes above 0.001 frequency also appeared in blood.

This clonotype has a single count. The antigen remains unidentified. The germline V gene has CDR1 MDHEN and CDR2 SYDVKM. The V gene end was trimmed by 7 bases and the J gene end by 7 bases; junction bases not matched to a gene: 10. The length of the CDR3 is 14 residues. Amplification of TCR beta CDR3 regions used RNA transcripts. The workflow started with a first-round RT-PCR run with HTBI primers and then moved on to a second-round multiplex PCR. TCRdb re-called the multiplex PCR reads with MiXCR, one entry per CDR3 protein. The sample shows around 340,000 distinct CDR3 sequences, under 20% of them seen only once. Lactation, pregnancy, uncontrolled infections and other autoimmune diseases were all grounds for excluding patients. The diagnosis was founded upon clinical symptoms, serum thyroxine, TRAb, thyroid ultrasound and orbital computed tomography. The PBMCs used were ones drawn from 10 ml of fresh peripheral blood.

This sequence was found in an adult man with Graves' ophthalmopathy. The chain recombines TRBV28 with TRBJ2-4, with TRBD1 matching 7 bases. Sequencing was carried out using peripheral blood. The CDR3 reads CASTDRQGGNIQYF. For the CDR3, the DNA is TGTGCCAGCACCGATAGACAGGGCGGGAACATTCAGTACTTC.